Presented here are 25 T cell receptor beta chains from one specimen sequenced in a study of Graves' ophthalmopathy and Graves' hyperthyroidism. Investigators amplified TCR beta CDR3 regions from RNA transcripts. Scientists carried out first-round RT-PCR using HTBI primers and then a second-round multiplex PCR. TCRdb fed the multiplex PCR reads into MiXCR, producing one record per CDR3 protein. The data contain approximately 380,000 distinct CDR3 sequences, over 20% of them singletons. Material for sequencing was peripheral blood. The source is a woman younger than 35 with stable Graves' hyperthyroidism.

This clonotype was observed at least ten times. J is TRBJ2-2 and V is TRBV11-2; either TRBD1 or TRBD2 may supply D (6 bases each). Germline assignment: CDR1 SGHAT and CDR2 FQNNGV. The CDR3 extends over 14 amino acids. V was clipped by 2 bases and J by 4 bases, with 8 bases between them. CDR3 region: CASSLRGATGELFF. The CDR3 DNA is TGTGCCAGCAGCTTAAGGGGGGCCACCGGGGAGCTGTTTTTT.

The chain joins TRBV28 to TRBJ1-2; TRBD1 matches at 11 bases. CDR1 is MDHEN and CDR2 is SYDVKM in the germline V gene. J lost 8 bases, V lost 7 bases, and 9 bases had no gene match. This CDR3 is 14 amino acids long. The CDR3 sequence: CASISGQGAHGYTF. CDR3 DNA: TGTGCCAGCATCTCAGGACAGGGGGCGCACGGCTACACCTTC.

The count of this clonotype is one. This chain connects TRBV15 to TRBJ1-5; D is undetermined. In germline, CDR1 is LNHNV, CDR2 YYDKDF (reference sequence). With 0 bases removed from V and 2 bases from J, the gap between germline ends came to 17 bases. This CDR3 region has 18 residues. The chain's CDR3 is CATSRDTGLRTGNQPQHF. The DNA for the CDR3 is TGTGCCACCAGCAGAGATACTGGACTCAGGACGGGCAATCAGCCCCAGCATTTT. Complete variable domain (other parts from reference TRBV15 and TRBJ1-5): DAMVIQNPRYQVTQFGKPVTLSCSQTLNHNVMYWYQQKSSQAPKLLFHYYDKDFNNEADTPDNFQSRRPNTSFCFLDIRSPGLGDTAMYLCATSRDTGLRTGNQPQHFGDGTRLSIL.

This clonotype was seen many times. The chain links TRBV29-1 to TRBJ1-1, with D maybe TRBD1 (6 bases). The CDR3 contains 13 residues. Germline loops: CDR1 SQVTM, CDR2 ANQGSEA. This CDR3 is CTSAGASNTEAFF. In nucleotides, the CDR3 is TGCACATCGGCAGGGGCTTCTAACACTGAAGCTTTCTTT.

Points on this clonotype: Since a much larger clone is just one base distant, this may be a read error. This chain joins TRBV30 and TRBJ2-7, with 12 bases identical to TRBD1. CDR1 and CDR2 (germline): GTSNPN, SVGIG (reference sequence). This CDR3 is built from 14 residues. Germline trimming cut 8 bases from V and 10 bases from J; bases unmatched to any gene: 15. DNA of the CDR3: TGTGCCCGGAACCCCGGGACAGGGGGCTTAGAACAGTACTTC. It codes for CARNPGTGGLEQYF.

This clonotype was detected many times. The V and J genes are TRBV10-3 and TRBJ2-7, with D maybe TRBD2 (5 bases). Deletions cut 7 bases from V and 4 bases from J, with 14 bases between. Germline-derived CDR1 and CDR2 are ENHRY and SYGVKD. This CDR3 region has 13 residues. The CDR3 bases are TGTGCCATCAAGCCCACAACGGGATACGAGCAGTACTTC. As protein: CAIKPTTGYEQYF.

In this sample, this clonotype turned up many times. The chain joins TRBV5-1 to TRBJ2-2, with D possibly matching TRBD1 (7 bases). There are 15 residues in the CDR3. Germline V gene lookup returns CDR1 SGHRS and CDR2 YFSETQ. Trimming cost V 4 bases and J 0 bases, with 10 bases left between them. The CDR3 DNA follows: TGCGCCAGCAGCGGGGGGACAGCGAACACCGGGGAGCTGTTTTTT. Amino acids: CASSGGTANTGELFF. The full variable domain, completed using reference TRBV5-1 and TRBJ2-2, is KAGVTQTPRYLIKTRGQQVTLSCSPISGHRSVSWYQQTPGQGLQFLFEYFSETQRNKGNFPGRFSGRQFSNSRSEMNVSTLELGDSALYLCASSGGTANTGELFFGEGSRLTVL.

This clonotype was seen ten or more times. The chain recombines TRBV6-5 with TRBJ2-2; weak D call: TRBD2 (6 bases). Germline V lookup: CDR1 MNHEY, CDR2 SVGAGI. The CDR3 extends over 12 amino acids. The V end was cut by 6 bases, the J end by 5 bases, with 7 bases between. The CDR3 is CASRRETGELFF. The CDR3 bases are TGTGCCAGCAGGCGGGAAACCGGGGAGCTGTTTTTT.

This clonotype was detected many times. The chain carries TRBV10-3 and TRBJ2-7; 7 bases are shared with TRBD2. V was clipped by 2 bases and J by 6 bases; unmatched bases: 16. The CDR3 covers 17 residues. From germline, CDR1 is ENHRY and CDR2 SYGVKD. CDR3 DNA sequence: TGTGCCATCAGTGAGGGGAGGGTAGCGGCTTCCATTTCCGAGCAGTACTTC. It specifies CAISEGRVAASISEQYF.

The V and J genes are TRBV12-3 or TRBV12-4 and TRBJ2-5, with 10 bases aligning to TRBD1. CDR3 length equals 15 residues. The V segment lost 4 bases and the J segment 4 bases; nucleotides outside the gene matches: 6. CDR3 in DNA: TGTGCCAGCAGTTCCGGGACAGGGGCTGGAGAGACCCAGTACTTC. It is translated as CASSSGTGAGETQYF.

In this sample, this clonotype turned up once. The CDR3 loop reads CASSRPGSNQPQHF. CDR3 DNA sequence: TGCGCCAGCAGCCGACCAGGGAGCAATCAGCCCCAGCATTTT. J is TRBJ1-5 and V is TRBV4-1; perhaps TRBD1 as D (5 bases). This CDR3 has 14 residues. Looked up from germline, CDR1 is MGHRA and CDR2 is YSYEKL. V gave up 4 bases and J gave up 1 base, with 8 bases separating them.

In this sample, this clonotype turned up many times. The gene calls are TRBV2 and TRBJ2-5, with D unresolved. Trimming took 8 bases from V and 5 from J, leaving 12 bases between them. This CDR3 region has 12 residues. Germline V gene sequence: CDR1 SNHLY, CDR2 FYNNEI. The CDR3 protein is CASRSISETQYF. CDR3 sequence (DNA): TGTGCCAGCCGGTCCATTTCGGAGACCCAGTACTTC.

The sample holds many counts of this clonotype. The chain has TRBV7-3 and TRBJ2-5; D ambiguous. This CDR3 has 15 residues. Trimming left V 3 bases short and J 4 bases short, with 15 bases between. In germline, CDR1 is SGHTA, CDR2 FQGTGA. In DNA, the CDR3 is TGTGCCAGCAGCTTGGGCTTAGGAAATGGAGAGACCCAGTACTTC. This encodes CASSLGLGNGETQYF.

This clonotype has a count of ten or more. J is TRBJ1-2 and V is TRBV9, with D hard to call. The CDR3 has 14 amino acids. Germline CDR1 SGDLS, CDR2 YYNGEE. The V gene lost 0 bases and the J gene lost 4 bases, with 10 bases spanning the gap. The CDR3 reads CASSVGRGFYGYTF. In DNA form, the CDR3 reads TGTGCCAGCAGCGTAGGTAGAGGGTTCTATGGCTACACCTTC. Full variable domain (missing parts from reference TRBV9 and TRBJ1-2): DSGVTQTPKHLITATGQRVTLRCSPRSGDLSVYWYQQSLDQGLQFLIQYYNGEERAKGNILERFSAQQFPDLHSELNLSSLELGDSALYFCASSVGRGFYGYTFGSGTRLTVV.

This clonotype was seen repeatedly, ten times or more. The CDR3 sequence is CSVHGLATQETQYF. CDR3 DNA sequence: TGCAGCGTCCACGGACTAGCGACACAAGAGACCCAGTACTTC. This chain joins TRBV29-1 and TRBJ2-5, with 9 nucleotides matching TRBD2. The CDR3 has 14 amino acids. J was trimmed by 2 bases and V by 6 bases; bases with no gene match: 7. From germline, CDR1 is SQVTM and CDR2 ANQGSEA.

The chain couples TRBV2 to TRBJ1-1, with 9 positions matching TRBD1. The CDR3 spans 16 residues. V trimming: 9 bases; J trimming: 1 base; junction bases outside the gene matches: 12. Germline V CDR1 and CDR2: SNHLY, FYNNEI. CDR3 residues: CASPGQGPFRNTEAFF. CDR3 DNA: TGTGCCAGTCCGGGACAGGGCCCTTTTCGGAACACTGAAGCTTTCTTT.

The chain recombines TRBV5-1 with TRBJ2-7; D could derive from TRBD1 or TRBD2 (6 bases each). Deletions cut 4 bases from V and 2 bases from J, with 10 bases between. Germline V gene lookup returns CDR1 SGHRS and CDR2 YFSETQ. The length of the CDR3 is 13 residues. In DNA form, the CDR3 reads TGCGCCAGCAGCGGGGGGCAGACCTACGAGCAGTACTTC. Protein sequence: CASSGGQTYEQYF. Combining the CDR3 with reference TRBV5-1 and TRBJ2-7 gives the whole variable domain KAGVTQTPRYLIKTRGQQVTLSCSPISGHRSVSWYQQTPGQGLQFLFEYFSETQRNKGNFPGRFSGRQFSNSRSEMNVSTLELGDSALYLCASSGGQTYEQYFGPGTRLTVT.

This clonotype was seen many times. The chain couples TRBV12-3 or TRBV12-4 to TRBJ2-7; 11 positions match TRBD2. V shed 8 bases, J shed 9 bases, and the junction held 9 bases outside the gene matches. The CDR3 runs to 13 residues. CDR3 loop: CASRYSGREGQYF. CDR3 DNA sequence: TGTGCCAGCCGATATAGCGGGAGGGAGGGGCAGTACTTC.

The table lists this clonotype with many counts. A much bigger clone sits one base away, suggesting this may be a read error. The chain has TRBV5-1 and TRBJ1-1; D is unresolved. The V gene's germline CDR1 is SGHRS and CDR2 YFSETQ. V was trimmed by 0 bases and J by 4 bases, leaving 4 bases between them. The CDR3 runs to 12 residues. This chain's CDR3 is CASSLVATEAFF. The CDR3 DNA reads TGCGCCAGCAGCTTGGTGGCCACTGAAGCTTTCTTT.

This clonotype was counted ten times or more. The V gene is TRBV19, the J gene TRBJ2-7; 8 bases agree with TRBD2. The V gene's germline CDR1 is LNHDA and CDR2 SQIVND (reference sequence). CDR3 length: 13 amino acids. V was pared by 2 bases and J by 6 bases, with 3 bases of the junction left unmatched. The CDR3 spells CASSISGRREQYF. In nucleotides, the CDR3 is TGTGCCAGTAGTATAAGCGGGAGACGCGAGCAGTACTTC. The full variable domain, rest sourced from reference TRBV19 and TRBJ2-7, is DGGITQSPKYLFRKEGQNVTLSCEQNLNHDAMYWYRQDPGQGLRLIYYSQIVNDFQKGDIAEGYSVSREKKESFPLTVTSAQKNPTAFYLCASSISGRREQYFGPGTRLTVT.

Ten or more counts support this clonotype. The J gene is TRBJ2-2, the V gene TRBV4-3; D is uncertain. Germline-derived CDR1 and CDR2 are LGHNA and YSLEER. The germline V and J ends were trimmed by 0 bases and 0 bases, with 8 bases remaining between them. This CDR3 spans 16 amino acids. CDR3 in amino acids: CASSQEAGANTGELFF. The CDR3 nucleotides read TGCGCCAGCAGCCAAGAGGCAGGAGCGAACACCGGGGAGCTGTTTTTT.

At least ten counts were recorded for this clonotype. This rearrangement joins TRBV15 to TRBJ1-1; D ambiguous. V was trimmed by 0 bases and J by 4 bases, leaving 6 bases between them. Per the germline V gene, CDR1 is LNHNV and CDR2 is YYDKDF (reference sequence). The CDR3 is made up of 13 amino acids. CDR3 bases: TGTGCCACCAGCAGAGATCTGAGCACTGAAGCTTTCTTT. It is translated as CATSRDLSTEAFF.

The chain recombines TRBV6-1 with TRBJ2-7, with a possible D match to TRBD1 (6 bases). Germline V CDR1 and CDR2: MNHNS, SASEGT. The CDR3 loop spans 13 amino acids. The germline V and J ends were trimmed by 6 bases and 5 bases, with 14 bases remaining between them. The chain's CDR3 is CASSTGSLDEQYF. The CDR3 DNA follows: TGTGCCAGCAGCACAGGGAGTCTGGACGAGCAGTACTTC.

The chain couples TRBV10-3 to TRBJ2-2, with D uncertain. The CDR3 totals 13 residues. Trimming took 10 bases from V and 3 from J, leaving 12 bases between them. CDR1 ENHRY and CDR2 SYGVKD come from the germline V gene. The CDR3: CATAGGYTGELFF. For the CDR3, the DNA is TGTGCCACAGCCGGCGGATACACCGGGGAGCTGTTTTTT.

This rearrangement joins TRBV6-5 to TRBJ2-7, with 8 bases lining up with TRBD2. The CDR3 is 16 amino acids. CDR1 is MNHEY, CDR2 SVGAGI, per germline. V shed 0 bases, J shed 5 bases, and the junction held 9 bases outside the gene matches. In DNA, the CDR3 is TGTGCCAGCAGTTACTCGGGACTAGGCCCCACCCACGAGCAGTACTTC. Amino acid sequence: CASSYSGLGPTHEQYF.